The clone carrying this TCR beta chain was observed a handful of times. Its specificity is unknown. The entry originates in a study of CD8+ T cells in alopecia areata. The CDR3 loop spans 12 amino acids. Germline V gene sequence: CDR1 SEHNR, CDR2 FQNEAQ (reference sequence). Trimming cost V 8 bases and J 6 bases, with 10 bases left between them. Regarding the study as a whole: Normal scalp showed lower clonality than lesional scalp, especially alopecia totalis/universalis. Possibly because of HLA-related factors, TCR sharing was less clear across patients than in mice.

Extracted RNA was reverse transcribed, and the resulting cDNA served as sequencing template. This table comes from immunoSEQ multiplex PCR, and its TCRdb copy is limited to in-frame clones, with some not included. The data show some 100,000 clones, roughly 60% seen once. Treatment defined: oral pan-JAK inhibitor, 5-10 mg twice daily. This TCR was sampled from a human donor with alopecia areata. The material was CD8+ T cells sorted from blood, obtained between weeks 55 and 65, from a patient treated with tofacitinib. The rearrangement uses TRBV7-9 and TRBJ2-2; no definite D call. The CDR3: CASDSGAGELFF. In DNA, the CDR3 is TGTGCCAGCGACTCCGGCGCCGGGGAGCTGTTTTTT.